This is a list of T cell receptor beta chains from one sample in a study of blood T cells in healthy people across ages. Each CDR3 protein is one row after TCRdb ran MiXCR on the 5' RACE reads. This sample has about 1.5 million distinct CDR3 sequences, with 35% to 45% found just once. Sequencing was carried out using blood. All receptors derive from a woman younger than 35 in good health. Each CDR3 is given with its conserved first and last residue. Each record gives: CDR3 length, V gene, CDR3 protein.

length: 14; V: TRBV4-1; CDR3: CASSLRQGNNEQYF
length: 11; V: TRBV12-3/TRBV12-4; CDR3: CASGPLGGYTF
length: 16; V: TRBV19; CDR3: CASSSGLAGGHGEQFF
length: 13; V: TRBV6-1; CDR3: CASSENPGLRMYF
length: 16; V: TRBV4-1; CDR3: CASSHLWSREENEQFF
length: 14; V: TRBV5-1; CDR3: CASSWGQGDYEQYF
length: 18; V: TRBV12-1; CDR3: CASSFCFFLPRLSYEQYF
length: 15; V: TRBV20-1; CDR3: CSASGGARSYNEQFF
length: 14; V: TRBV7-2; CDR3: CASSRLTENTEAFF
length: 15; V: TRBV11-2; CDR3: CASSLGTGLPYGYTF
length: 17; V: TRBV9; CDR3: CASSVAPAPSSYNEQFF
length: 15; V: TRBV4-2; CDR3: CASSQDRTEVGGYTF
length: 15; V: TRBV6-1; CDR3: CASSSPRAAQETQYF
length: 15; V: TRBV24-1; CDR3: CATSEGTGAHQPQHF
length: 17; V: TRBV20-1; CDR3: CSARDRPPLQRAGEQFF
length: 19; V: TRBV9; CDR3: CASSLHEVSDPRQVETQYF
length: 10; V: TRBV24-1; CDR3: CATSDFGYTF
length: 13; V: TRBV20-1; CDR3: CSAKLAGVNEQFF
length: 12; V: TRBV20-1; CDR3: CSARDLPAEAFF
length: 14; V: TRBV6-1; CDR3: CASRRTSAPYEQYF
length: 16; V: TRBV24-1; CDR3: CATSATNRDRTYEQYF
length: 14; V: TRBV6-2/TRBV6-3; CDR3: CASTRTVPYNEQFF
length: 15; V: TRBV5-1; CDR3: CASSPEPNLAYEQYF
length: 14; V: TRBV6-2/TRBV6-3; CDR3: CASRVGGVRQPQHF
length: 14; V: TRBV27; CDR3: CASSGASMTDTQYF
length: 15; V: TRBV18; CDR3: CASSPFRGSTDTQYF
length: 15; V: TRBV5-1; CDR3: CASSLDPGLVETQYF
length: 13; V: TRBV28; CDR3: CASRQGGLGEQYF
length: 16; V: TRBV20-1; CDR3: CSARTGGSSYNSPLHF
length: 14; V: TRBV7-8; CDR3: CASSSPQGVYEQYF
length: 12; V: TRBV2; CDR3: CASRERDYGYTF
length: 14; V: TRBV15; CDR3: CATSRDRGHYEQYF
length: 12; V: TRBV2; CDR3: CAGSAQGSGYTF
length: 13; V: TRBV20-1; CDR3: CSASGLGVYEQYF
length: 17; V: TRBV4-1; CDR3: CASSQGAGAASNQPQHF
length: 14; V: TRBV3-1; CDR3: CASSHPGEGETQYF
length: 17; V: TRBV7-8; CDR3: CASSLIRSGASTDTQYF
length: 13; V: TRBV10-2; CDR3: CASSDRGRQFQHF
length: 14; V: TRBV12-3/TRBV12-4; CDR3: CASSSASKGSGYTF
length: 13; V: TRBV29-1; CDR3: CSVAFGPVDTQYF
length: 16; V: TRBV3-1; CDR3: CASSQGVPGGIYEQYF
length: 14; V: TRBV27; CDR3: CASSLYRGGDTQYF
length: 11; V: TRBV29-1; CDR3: CSASGGTGYTF
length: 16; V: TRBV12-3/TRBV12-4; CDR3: CASSPEPGRTKNIQYF
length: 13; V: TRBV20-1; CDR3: CSARGTDVYGYTF
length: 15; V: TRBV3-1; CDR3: CASSHPRESYNEQFF
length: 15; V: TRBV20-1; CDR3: CSAWLAGGPTDTQYF
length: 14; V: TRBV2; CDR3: CASSSAGGLYEQYF
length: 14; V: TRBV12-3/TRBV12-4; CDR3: CASSPQTGYYGYTF
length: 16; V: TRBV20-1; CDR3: CSARYTSGGSNSPLHF
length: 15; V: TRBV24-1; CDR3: CATSDGRDTHYGYTF
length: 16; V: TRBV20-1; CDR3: CSARDSSGLSADTQYF
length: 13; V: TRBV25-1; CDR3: CASSIAGVSEQFF
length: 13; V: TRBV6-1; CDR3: CARQGGFAGGYTF
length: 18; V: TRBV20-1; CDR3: CSAPPGLAGGPLQETQYF
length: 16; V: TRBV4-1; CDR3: CASSQDTSRDPYEQYF
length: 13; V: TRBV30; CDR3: CAWGTGGLPEAFF